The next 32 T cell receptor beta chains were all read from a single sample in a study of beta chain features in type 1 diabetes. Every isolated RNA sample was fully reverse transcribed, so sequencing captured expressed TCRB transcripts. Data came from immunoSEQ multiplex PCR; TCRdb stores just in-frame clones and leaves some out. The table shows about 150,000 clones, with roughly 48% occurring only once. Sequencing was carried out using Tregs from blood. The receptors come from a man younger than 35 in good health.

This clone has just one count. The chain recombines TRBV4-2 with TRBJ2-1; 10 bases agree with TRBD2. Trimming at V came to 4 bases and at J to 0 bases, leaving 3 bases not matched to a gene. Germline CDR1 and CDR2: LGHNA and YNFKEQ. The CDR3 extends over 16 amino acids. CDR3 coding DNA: TGTGCCAGCAGCCGGCCTAGCGGGAGCTCCTACAATGAGCAGTTCTTC. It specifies CASSRPSGSSYNEQFF.

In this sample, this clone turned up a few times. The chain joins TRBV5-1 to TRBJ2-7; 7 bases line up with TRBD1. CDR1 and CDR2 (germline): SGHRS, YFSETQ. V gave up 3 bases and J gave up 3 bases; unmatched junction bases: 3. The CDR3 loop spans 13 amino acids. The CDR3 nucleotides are TGCGCCAGCAGCTCAAACAGGGGCTACGAGCAGTACTTC. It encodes CASSSNRGYEQYF.

The CDR3 sequence is CASSLELAGDEQFF. In nucleotides, the CDR3 is TGTGCCAGCAGCTTAGAACTAGCGGGAGATGAGCAGTTCTTC. The chain links TRBV7-2 to TRBJ2-1; 11 bases align to TRBD2. CDR1 is SGHTA, CDR2 FQGNSA, per germline. J gave up 8 bases and V 1 base, and 1 base lay outside the gene matches. This CDR3 region has 14 residues.

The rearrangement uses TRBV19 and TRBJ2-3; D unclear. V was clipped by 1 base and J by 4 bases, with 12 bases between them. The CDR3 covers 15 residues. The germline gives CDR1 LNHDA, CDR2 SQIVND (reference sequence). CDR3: CASSIGGRLPDTQYF. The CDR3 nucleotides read TGTGCCAGTAGTATAGGCGGTAGACTCCCAGATACGCAGTATTTT.

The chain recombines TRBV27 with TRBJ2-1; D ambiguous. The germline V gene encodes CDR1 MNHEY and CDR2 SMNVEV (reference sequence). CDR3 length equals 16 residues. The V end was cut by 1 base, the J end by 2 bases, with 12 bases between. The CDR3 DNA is TGTGCCAGCAGTTTATATCGTGAGCGTGCCTACAATGAGCAGTTCTTC. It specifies CASSLYRERAYNEQFF.

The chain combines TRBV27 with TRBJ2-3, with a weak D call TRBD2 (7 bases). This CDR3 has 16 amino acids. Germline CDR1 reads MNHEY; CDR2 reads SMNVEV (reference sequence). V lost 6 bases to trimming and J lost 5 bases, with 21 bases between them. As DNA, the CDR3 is TGTGCCAGCAGCCTTAGACGTGCGGGGGCGGGAGATACGCAGTATTTT. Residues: CASSLRRAGAGDTQYF.

CDR3 DNA: TGTGCCAGCAGTGAATATGGGGGGAGAGATGAGCAGTTCTTC. Its translation is CASSEYGGRDEQFF. The J gene is TRBJ2-1, the V gene TRBV25-1; possible D gene TRBD2, 6 bases. The germline CDR1 and CDR2 sequences are MGHDK and SYGVNS. V lost 0 bases to trimming and J lost 8 bases, with 11 bases between them. The CDR3 has 14 amino acids.

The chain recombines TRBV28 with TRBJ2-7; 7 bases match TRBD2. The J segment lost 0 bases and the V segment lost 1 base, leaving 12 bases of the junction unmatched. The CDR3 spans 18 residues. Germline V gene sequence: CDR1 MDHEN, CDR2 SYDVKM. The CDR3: CASSLLPSRLASSYEQYF. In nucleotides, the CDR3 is TGTGCCAGCAGTTTATTACCCAGCCGACTAGCCAGCTCCTACGAGCAGTACTTC.

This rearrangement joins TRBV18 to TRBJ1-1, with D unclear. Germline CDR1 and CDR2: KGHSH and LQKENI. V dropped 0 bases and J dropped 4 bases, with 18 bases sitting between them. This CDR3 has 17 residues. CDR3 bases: TGTGCCAGCTCACCACCGTTTCGGGGTTTGCCCTCCACTGAAGCTTTCTTT. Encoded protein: CASSPPFRGLPSTEAFF. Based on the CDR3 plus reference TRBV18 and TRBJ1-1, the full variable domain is NAGVMQNPRHLVRRRGQEARLRCSPMKGHSHVYWYRQLPEEGLKFMVYLQKENIIDESGMPKERFSAEFPKEGPSILRIQQVVRGDSAAYFCASSPPFRGLPSTEAFFGQGTRLTVV.

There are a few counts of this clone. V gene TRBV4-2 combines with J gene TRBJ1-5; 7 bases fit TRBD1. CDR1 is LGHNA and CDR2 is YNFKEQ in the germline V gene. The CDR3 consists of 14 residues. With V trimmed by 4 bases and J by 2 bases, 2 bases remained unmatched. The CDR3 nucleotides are TGTGCCAGCAGCCGAGGACAGGGCAATCAGCCCCAGCATTTT. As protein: CASSRGQGNQPQHF.

CDR3 loop: CASSFLRGAGDTQYF. CDR3 in DNA: TGTGCCAGCAGTTTCCTGCGGGGGGCCGGAGATACGCAGTATTTT. V is TRBV27 and J is TRBJ2-3, with TRBD2 matching 8 bases. This CDR3 comprises 15 residues. The V gene end was trimmed by 3 bases and the J gene end by 5 bases; junction bases not matched to a gene: 7. CDR1 MNHEY and CDR2 SMNVEV come from the germline V gene (reference sequence).

The CDR3 DNA is TGCGCCAGCAGTGAAACTAGAAGGCTCACAGATACGCAGTATTTT. Amino acids: CASSETRRLTDTQYF. The chain couples TRBV10-2 to TRBJ2-3, with D maybe TRBD2 (5 bases). V was cut by 3 bases and J by 2 bases, with 12 bases left in between. In germline, CDR1 is WSHSY, CDR2 SAAADI. The CDR3 has 15 amino acids.

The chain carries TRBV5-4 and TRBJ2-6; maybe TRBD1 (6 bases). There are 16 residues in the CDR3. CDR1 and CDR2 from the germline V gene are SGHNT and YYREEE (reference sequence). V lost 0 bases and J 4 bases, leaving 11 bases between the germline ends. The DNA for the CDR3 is TGTGCCAGCAGCTTGGTGGGGGCGCGCGGGGCCAACGTCCTGACTTTC. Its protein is CASSLVGARGANVLTF.

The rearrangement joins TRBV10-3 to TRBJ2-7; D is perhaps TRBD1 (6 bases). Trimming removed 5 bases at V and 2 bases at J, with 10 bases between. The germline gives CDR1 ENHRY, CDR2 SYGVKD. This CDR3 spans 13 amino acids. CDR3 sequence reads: CAISRQDTYEQYF. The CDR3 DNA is TGTGCCATCAGTCGACAGGACACCTACGAGCAGTACTTC.

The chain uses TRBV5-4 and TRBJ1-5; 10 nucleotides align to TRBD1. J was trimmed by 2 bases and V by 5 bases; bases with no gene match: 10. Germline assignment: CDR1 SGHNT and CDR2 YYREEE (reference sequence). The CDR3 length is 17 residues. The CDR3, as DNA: TGTGCCAGCAGTTGGGACAGGGGTATTTGGGGCAATCAGCCCCAGCATTTT. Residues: CASSWDRGIWGNQPQHF.

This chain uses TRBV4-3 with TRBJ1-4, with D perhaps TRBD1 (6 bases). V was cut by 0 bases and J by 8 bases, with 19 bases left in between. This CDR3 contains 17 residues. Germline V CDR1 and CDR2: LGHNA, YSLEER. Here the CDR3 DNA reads TGCGCCAGCAGCCAAGATGTCGGAGCAGCGGGGGGCGAAAAACTGTTTTTT. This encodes CASSQDVGAAGGEKLFF.

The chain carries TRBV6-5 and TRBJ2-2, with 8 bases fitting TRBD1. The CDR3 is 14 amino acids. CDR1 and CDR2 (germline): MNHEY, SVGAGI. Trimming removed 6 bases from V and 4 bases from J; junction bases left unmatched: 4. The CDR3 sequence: CASRFDRGTGELFF. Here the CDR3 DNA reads TGTGCCAGCAGGTTCGACAGGGGCACCGGGGAGCTGTTTTTT.

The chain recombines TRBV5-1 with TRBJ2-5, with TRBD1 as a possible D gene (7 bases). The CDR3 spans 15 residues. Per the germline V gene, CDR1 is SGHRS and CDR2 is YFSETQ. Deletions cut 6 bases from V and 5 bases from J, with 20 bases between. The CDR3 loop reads CASTHQGGAGETQYF. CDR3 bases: TGCGCCAGCACGCACCAAGGGGGCGCGGGGGAGACCCAGTACTTC.

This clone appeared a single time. CDR3 protein: CASSIGAWSSYEQYF. CDR3 sequence (DNA): TGTGCCAGTAGTATAGGAGCATGGAGCTCCTACGAGCAGTACTTC. This chain joins TRBV19 and TRBJ2-7, with D hard to call. This CDR3 has 15 residues. CDR1 and CDR2 (germline): LNHDA, SQIVND (reference sequence). V gave up 1 base and J gave up 0 bases, with 10 bases separating them.

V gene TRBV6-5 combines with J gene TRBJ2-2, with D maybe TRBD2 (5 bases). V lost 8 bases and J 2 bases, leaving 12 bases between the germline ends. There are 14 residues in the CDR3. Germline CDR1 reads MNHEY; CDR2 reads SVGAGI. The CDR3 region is CASLRSGNTGELFF. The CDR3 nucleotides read TGTGCCAGCCTTCGTTCGGGAAACACCGGGGAGCTGTTTTTT.

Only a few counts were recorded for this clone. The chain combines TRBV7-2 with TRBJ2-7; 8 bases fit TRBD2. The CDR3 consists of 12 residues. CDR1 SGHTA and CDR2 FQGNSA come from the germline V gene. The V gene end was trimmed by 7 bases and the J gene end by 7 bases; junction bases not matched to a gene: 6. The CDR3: CASTGGGWEQYF. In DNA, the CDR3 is TGTGCCAGCACCGGCGGGGGGTGGGAGCAGTACTTC.

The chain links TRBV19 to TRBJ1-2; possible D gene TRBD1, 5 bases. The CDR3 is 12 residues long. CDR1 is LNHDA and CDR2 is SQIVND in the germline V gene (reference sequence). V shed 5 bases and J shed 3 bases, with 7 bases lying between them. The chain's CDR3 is CASSQGYYGYTF. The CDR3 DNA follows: TGTGCCAGTAGTCAGGGATACTATGGCTACACCTTC.

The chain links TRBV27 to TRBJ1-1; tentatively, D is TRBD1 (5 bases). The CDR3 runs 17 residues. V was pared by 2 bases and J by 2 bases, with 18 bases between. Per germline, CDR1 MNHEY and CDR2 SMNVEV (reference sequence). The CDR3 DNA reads TGTGCCAGCAGTTTAATGGGATGGGGCAGTTTAAACACTGAAGCTTTCTTT. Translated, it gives CASSLMGWGSLNTEAFF.

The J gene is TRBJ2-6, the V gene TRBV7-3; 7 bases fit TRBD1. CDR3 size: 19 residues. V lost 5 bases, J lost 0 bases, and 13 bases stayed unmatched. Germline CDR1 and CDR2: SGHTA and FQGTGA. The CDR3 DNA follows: TGTGCCAGCAGCCCTCTTGGGACAGTAGCTCACTCTGGGGCCAACGTCCTGACTTTC. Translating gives CASSPLGTVAHSGANVLTF. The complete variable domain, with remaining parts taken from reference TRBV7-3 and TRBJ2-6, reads GAGVSQTPSNKVTEKGKYVELRCDPISGHTALYWYRQSLGQGPEFLIYFQGTGAADDSGLPNDRFFAVRPEGSVSTLKIQRTERGDSAVYLCASSPLGTVAHSGANVLTFGAGSRLTVL.

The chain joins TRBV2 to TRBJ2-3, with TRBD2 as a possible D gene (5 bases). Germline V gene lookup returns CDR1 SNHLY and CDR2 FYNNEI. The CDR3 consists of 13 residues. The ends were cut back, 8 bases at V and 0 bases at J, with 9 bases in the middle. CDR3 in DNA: TGTGCCAGCCGGGGTTCTAGCACAGATACGCAGTATTTT. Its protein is CASRGSSTDTQYF.

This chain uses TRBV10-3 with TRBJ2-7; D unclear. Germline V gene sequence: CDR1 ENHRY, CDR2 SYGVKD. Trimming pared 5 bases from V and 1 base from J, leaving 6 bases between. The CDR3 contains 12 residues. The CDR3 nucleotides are TGTGCCATCAGTACGGTATCCTACGAGCAGTACTTC. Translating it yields CAISTVSYEQYF.

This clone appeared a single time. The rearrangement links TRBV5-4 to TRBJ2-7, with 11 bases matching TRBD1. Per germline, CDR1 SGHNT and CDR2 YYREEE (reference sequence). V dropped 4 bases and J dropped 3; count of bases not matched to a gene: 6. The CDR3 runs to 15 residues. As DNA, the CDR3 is TGTGCCAGCAGCCAAGGACAGGGGGCTATCTACGAGCAGTACTTC. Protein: CASSQGQGAIYEQYF.

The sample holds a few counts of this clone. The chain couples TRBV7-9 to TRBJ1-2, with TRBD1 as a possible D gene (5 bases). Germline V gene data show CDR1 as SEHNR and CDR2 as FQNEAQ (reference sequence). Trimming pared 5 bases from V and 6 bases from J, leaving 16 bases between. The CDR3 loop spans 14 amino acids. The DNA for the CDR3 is TGTGCCAGCAGCCCCGTCCTCCCAGGGCATGGCTACACCTTC. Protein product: CASSPVLPGHGYTF.

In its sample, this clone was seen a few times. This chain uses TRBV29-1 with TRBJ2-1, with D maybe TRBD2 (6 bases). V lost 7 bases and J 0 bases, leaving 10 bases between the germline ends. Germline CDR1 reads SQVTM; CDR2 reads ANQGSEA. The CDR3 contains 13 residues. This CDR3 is CSGASDSYNEQFF. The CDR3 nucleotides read TGCAGCGGTGCTAGCGACTCCTACAATGAGCAGTTCTTC.

Here the CDR3 reads CASTGMGETQYF. CDR3 bases: TGTGCCAGCACAGGGATGGGCGAGACCCAGTACTTC. The chain combines TRBV7-8 with TRBJ2-5; D is possibly TRBD1 (5 bases). The CDR3 runs to 12 residues. Germline V gene sequence: CDR1 SGHVS, CDR2 FQNEAQ. Trimming cost V 7 bases and J 5 bases, with 11 bases left between them.

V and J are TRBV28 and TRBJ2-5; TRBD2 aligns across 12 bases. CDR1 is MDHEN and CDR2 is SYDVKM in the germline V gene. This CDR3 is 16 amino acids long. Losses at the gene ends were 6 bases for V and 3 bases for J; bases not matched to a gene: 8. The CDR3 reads CASSRGLAGTEETQYF. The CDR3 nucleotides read TGTGCCAGCAGCCGGGGACTAGCGGGCACTGAAGAGACCCAGTACTTC. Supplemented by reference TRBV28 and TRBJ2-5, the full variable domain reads DVKVTQSSRYLVKRTGEKVFLECVQDMDHENMFWYRQDPGLGLRLIYFSYDVKMKEKGDIPEGYSVSREKKERFSLILESASTNQTSMYLCASSRGLAGTEETQYFGPGTRLLVL.

CDR3 coding DNA: TGTGCCAGCAGCGTTGACAGGGGGTATGGCTACACCTTC. Translated, it gives CASSVDRGYGYTF. The V call is TRBV5-4, the J call TRBJ1-2, with 9 bases lining up with TRBD1. V lost 4 bases and J lost 5; bases outside the gene matches: 3. CDR1 and CDR2 (germline): SGHNT, YYREEE (reference sequence). The CDR3 covers 13 residues.